This is a list of T cell receptor beta chains from one sample in a study of cytotoxic CD8 clonotypes in ibrutinib-treated CLL. Method: immunoSEQ multiplex PCR; TCRdb's copy keeps in-frame clones and lacks some. This sample yields over 65,000 clones, of which roughly 77% are seen a single time; roughly 5% belongs to the top ten. Material: PBMCs, obtained after 12 months of ibrutinib treatment. The receptors shown here come from a human donor with chronic lymphocytic leukemia. The CDR3 runs from the conserved cysteine through the conserved F or W. A D gene is named only where the DNA matches it firmly. Expanded clones get a size class; other rows say once, few or many, or leave the size out.

J gene	V gene	clone size	D gene	CDR3 protein	CDR3 DNA
TRBJ1-5	TRBV7-3	.	.	CASSPRDRYQPQHF	TGTGCCAGCAGCCCCCGGGACCGGTATCAGCCCCAGCATTTT
TRBJ1-2	TRBV5-1	.	.	CASSLDWGTQSYGYTF	TGCGCCAGCAGCTTGGATTGGGGGACACAGAGCTATGGCTACACCTTC
TRBJ1-1	TRBV10-3	.	TRBD1	CAIRASQGSTEAFF	TGTGCCATCAGGGCCTCACAGGGGAGCACTGAAGCTTTCTTT
TRBJ2-1	TRBV7-9	once	.	CASSSGGTGGEFF	TGTGCCAGCAGCTCCGGGGGGACAGGAGGCGAGTTCTTC
TRBJ2-1	TRBV27	.	.	CASGSPSSYNEQFF	TGTGCCAGCGGTTCCCCGAGCTCCTACAATGAGCAGTTCTTC
TRBJ2-1	TRBV4-2	.	TRBD2	CASSPNLGTSGTYNEQFF	TGTGCCAGCAGCCCGAACCTCGGGACTAGCGGGACTTACAATGAGCAGTTCTTC
TRBJ2-2	TRBV6-5	.	.	CASGRGELFF	TGTGCCAGCGGTCGGGGGGAGCTGTTTTTT
TRBJ2-2	TRBV2	.	.	CASRRDGLAGELFF	TGTGCCAGCAGAAGGGACGGGCTGGCCGGGGAGCTGTTTTTT
TRBJ1-5	TRBV19	.	.	CASTLLAYSNQPQHF	TGTGCCAGCACTCTCCTGGCCTATAGCAATCAGCCCCAGCATTTT
TRBJ2-3	TRBV7-3	.	.	CASSLSPDTQYF	TGTGCCAGCAGCTTATCGCCGGATACGCAGTATTTT
TRBJ2-5	TRBV7-2	.	.	CASSSRRHQETQYF	TGTGCCAGCAGCAGCCGTCGCCACCAAGAGACCCAGTACTTC
TRBJ2-3	TRBV5-4	.	.	CASRALVGASDTQYF	TGTGCCAGCAGGGCCCTGGTGGGGGCATCTGATACGCAGTATTTT
TRBJ2-7	TRBV10-3	.	TRBD2	CAISRGGPYEQYF	TGTGCCATCAGCCGCGGGGGACCCTACGAGCAGTACTTC
TRBJ2-5	TRBV6-5	.	TRBD2	CASTTGGGPVRWYF	TGTGCCAGCACCACCGGGGGGGGCCCTGTAAGGTGGTACTTC
TRBJ1-1	TRBV27	.	TRBD1	CASSWTGGYTEAFF	TGTGCCAGCAGCTGGACAGGGGGCTACACTGAAGCTTTCTTT
TRBJ1-4	TRBV28	.	.	CASNPSGVMSEKLFF	TGTGCCAGCAACCCTAGTGGGGTCATGAGTGAAAAACTGTTTTTT
TRBJ2-7	TRBV7-9	.	.	CASSPTGRVPKQYF	TGTGCCAGCAGCCCCACCGGCAGGGTCCCCAAGCAGTACTTC
TRBJ2-1	TRBV9	.	.	CASSVALVGDNEQFF	TGTGCCAGCAGCGTAGCGCTAGTAGGGGACAATGAGCAGTTCTTC
TRBJ2-1	TRBV6-6	.	.	CASFLSRRDEQFF	TGTGCCAGCTTCCTATCGAGGCGTGATGAGCAGTTCTTC
TRBJ2-7	TRBV18	medium-sized	.	CASSPGSPYEQYF	TGTGCCAGCTCACCGGGTTCTCCCTACGAGCAGTACTTC
TRBJ2-3	TRBV7-9	medium-sized	TRBD2	CASSSRPGLVGDTQYF	TGTGCCAGCAGCTCCCGACCGGGACTAGTGGGTGATACGCAGTATTTT
TRBJ2-1	TRBV28	once	TRBD1	CASSPQGARNEQFF	TGTGCCAGCAGTCCCCAGGGGGCGCGGAATGAGCAGTTCTTC
TRBJ1-1	TRBV6-5	.	.	CASRVMGNTEAFF	TGTGCCAGCAGGGTGATGGGGAACACTGAAGCTTTCTTT
TRBJ2-3	TRBV7-8	once	.	CASSLARTPLVPDTQYF	TGTGCCAGCAGCTTAGCAAGGACTCCCCTGGTCCCAGATACGCAGTATTTT
TRBJ2-6	TRBV5-4	.	.	CASSQAGTPGANVLTF	TGTGCCAGCAGCCAGGCGGGTACTCCTGGGGCCAACGTCCTGACTTTC
TRBJ1-5	TRBV19	.	.	CASSIGPGGAFNQPQHF	TGTGCCAGTAGTATAGGGCCTGGGGGGGCTTTCAATCAGCCCCAGCATTTT
TRBJ2-5	TRBV7-3	.	TRBD2	CASSPSGRVGETQYF	TGTGCCAGCAGCCCTAGCGGGAGGGTGGGGGAGACCCAGTACTTC
TRBJ2-5	TRBV9	.	TRBD1	CASSVAPRQGETQYF	TGTGCCAGCAGCGTAGCTCCCCGACAGGGTGAGACCCAGTACTTC
TRBJ2-7	TRBV6-5	.	.	CASSYASPLYEQYF	TGTGCCAGCAGTTACGCCAGCCCCCTCTACGAGCAGTACTTC
TRBJ1-1	TRBV28	.	TRBD1	CASSLGQGGSEAFF	TGTGCCAGCAGTTTAGGACAGGGAGGGTCTGAAGCTTTCTTT
TRBJ2-6	TRBV7-8	.	.	CASSLGSLAGANVLTF	TGTGCCAGCAGCTTAGGCTCTTTGGCTGGGGCCAACGTCCTGACTTTC